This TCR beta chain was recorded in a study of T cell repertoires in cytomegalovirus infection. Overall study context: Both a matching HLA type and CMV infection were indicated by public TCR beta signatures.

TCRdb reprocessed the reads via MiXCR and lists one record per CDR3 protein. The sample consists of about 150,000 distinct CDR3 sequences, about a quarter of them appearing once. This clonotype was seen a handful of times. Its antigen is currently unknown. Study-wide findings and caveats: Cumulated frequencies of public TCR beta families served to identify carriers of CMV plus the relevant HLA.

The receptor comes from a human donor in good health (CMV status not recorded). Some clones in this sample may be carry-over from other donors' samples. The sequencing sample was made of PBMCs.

CDR3 coding DNA: TGTGCCAGCAGTTACCTGGCAGGGGGCGCGGACACCGGGGAGCTGTTTTTT. Translation: CASSYLAGGADTGELFF. This sequence joins TRBV6-5 and TRBJ2-2, with 8 bases fitting TRBD1. The J segment lost 3 bases and the V segment lost 2 bases, leaving 8 bases of the junction unmatched. The CDR3 totals 17 residues. Germline V gene lookup returns CDR1 MNHEY and CDR2 SVGAGI.